This TCR beta chain was recorded in a study of T cells expressing NK-cell markers. Overall study findings and caveats: In roughly 6 donors, dominant CD3+CD56+NKG2C+ clones formed about 1.0-7.5% of CD8+ cells.

Remarks on this clonotype: Its antigen is undetermined.

The germline V gene has CDR1 LGHDT and CDR2 YNNKEL (reference sequence). The CDR3 covers 16 residues. TCRdb re-called the 5' RACE reads; one entry per CDR3 protein, DNA not given. Its listing shows about 460,000 distinct CDR3 sequences. The source material was blood T cells: a sorted CD56 or NKG2C T cell subset, CD4+ or CD8+ T cells, or bulk PBMC T cells (not recorded which). This chain connects TRBV3-1 to TRBJ1-5; the TRBD1 assignment by TCRdb is unverifiable without DNA. The clonotype was recovered from a woman aged 45 to 65 in good health. CDR3 amino acids: CASSQFSGTGNQPQHF.